These T cell receptor beta chains were read from a single sample in a study of shared clonotypes between healthy human individuals. Sequencing used immunoSEQ multiplex PCR; TCRdb keeps in-frame clones, though not all of them. The table has 2 million to 3 million clones, over 85% seen once. The sample was naive CD4+ T cells sorted from blood. Source of these receptors: a man younger than 35 in good health. Each CDR3 is given with its conserved first and last residue. The D gene is left open where the match is weak. Size is stated for part of the rows, as once, few or many counts, or as a class when the clone is expanded.

J gene,clone size,V gene,CDR3 length,D gene,CDR3 protein,CDR3 DNA
TRBJ2-1,-,TRBV6-5,14,TRBD2,CASRLAGGLYEQFF,TGTGCCAGCAGGCTAGCGGGGGGGCTCTATGAGCAGTTCTTC
TRBJ2-7,once,TRBV7-2,14,-,CASSSLANSYEQYF,TGTGCCAGCAGTTCCTTGGCCAACTCCTACGAGCAGTACTTC
TRBJ1-5,-,TRBV6-1,13,-,CASTGQNNQPQHF,TGTGCCAGCACAGGACAGAACAATCAGCCCCAGCATTTT
TRBJ2-7,-,TRBV5-6,14,TRBD1,CASSLKQGAYEQYF,TGTGCCAGCAGCTTGAAACAGGGGGCCTACGAGCAGTACTTC
TRBJ2-1,-,TRBV13,16,TRBD2,CASSLVGLTIRNEQFF,TGTGCCAGCAGCTTAGTGGGACTAACGATACGCAATGAGCAGTTCTTC
TRBJ1-6,-,TRBV7-2,15,-,CASSFSGGLGSPLHF,TGTGCCAGCAGCTTTTCGGGGGGCCTGGGTTCACCCCTCCACTTT
TRBJ1-1,-,TRBV6-4,15,-,CASKEEDSMNTEAFF,TGTGCCAGCAAGGAGGAGGACAGCATGAACACTGAAGCTTTCTTT
TRBJ1-4,-,TRBV28,15,TRBD1,CASLRQGATNEKLFF,TGTGCCAGCCTAAGACAGGGGGCAACTAATGAAAAACTGTTTTTT
TRBJ1-1,few,TRBV10-2,15,TRBD1,CASSGWTGVNTEAFF,TGCGCCAGCAGTGGGTGGACAGGAGTGAACACTGAAGCTTTCTTT
TRBJ1-1,few,TRBV28,12,-,CASRPRGSEAFF,TGTGCCAGCAGGCCCAGGGGCTCTGAAGCTTTCTTT
TRBJ1-3,-,TRBV7-2,16,-,CASSLDFLSSGNTIYF,TGTGCCAGCAGTTTGGACTTCCTTTCCTCTGGAAACACCATATATTTT
TRBJ1-6,-,TRBV27,14,TRBD1,CASSSGQSNSPLHF,TGTGCCAGCAGTTCGGGACAGAGTAATTCACCCCTCCACTTT
TRBJ2-5,-,TRBV5-1,15,-,CASSPQTGPQETQYF,TGCGCCAGCAGCCCACAGACAGGACCTCAAGAGACCCAGTACTTC
TRBJ1-5,-,TRBV5-6,15,-,CASSLRGVFNQPQHF,TGTGCCAGCAGCTTGAGAGGGGTTTTCAATCAGCCCCAGCATTTT